The 19 T cell receptor beta chains listed next were all sequenced from one sample in a study of T cell responses to AZD1222 COVID-19 vaccine. Produced via immunoSEQ multiplex PCR; TCRdb's table is partial and in-frame only. The sample shows 95,000 to 150,000 clones, around nine tenths of them seen only once. The sequencing here drew on peripheral blood, taken on day 0 of AZD1222 vaccination. The receptors were gathered from an adult in good health.

The rearrangement links TRBV2 to TRBJ1-1, with 7 bases lining up with TRBD1. The germline V gene encodes CDR1 SNHLY and CDR2 FYNNEI. The CDR3 is made up of 14 amino acids. V was clipped by 7 bases and J by 0 bases; unmatched bases: 5. DNA of the CDR3: TGTGCCAGCAAGACAGGGATGGTGAACACTGAAGCTTTCTTT. It translates to CASKTGMVNTEAFF.

The chain couples TRBV14 to TRBJ1-2, with D unresolved. Germline V gene sequence: CDR1 SGHDN, CDR2 FVKESK. The CDR3 covers 15 residues. Trimming took 0 bases from V and 8 from J, leaving 16 bases between them. The CDR3 here is CASSQERSVSWGYTF. In DNA form, the CDR3 reads TGTGCCAGCAGCCAAGAAAGAAGCGTGTCTTGGGGCTACACCTTC.

The CDR3 sequence is CASSLVLARDSEAFF. CDR3 nucleotides: TGCGCCAGCAGCTTGGTATTAGCGAGGGACAGTGAAGCTTTCTTT. The chain links TRBV5-1 to TRBJ1-1; 7 bases align to TRBD1. Unmatched junction bases numbered 9, after V lost 0 bases and J lost 7 bases. Germline V gene sequence: CDR1 SGHRS, CDR2 YFSETQ. The CDR3 is made up of 15 amino acids.

The rearrangement joins TRBV6-2 or TRBV6-3 to TRBJ2-7, with a tentative D call TRBD1 (6 bases). The V and J ends lost 4 bases and 3 bases respectively, with 13 bases between them. This CDR3 is built from 14 residues. Germline CDR1 and CDR2: MNHEY and SVGEGT. The CDR3 coding sequence is TGTGCCAGCAGTTCGCTGGGGACATACTACGAGCAGTACTTC. Amino acid sequence: CASSSLGTYYEQYF.

The rearrangement links TRBV30 to TRBJ2-7, with D tentatively TRBD2 (7 bases). The germline CDR1 and CDR2 sequences are GTSNPN and SVGIG (reference sequence). The CDR3 sequence is 13 residues long. Deletions cut 0 bases from V and 5 bases from J, with 11 bases between. CDR3 bases: TGTGCCTGGAGTGTTGGGGGGGGGCACGAGCAGTACTTC. As protein: CAWSVGGGHEQYF.

Points on this clone: One end of the junction does not line up with germline, which may come from a read error. The J gene is TRBJ1-2, the V gene TRBV6-2 or TRBV6-3, with TRBD1 identical over 8 bases. The CDR3 is 15 residues long. The germline CDR1 and CDR2 sequences are MNHEY and SVGEGT. The DNA of the CDR3 is TGTGCCAGCAGTTACATCCAGGGGGCTAACGATGGCTACACCTTC. As protein: CASSYIQGANDGYTF.

The chain couples TRBV7-4 to TRBJ2-7; D is undetermined. CDR1 SGHVT and CDR2 SQSDAQ come from the germline V gene. The CDR3 runs 12 residues. V lost 6 bases and J 2 bases, leaving 8 bases between the germline ends. CDR3 in DNA: TGTGCCAGCAGTTGCGCTCCCTACGAGCAGTACTTC. Translation: CASSCAPYEQYF.

The V and J genes are TRBV6-1 and TRBJ2-5; 11 bases agree with TRBD1. CDR1 and CDR2 from the germline V gene are MNHNS and SASEGT. V shed 0 bases, J shed 5 bases, and the junction held 5 bases outside the gene matches. CDR3 size: 16 residues. The CDR3 DNA sequence: TGTGCCAGCAGTGAAGCGGTGGGACAGGGGGGGGAGACCCAGTACTTC. Translating it yields CASSEAVGQGGETQYF.

This clone was observed once. The CDR3 bases are TGTGCCAGCAGCCTTTTTCCGACTAGCGGGGGCCCAGATACGCAGTATTTT. Its translation is CASSLFPTSGGPDTQYF. The chain has TRBV3-1 (or the pseudogene TRBV3-2) and TRBJ2-3, with 12 bases fitting TRBD2. Per the germline V gene, CDR1 is LGHDT and CDR2 is YNNKEL (reference sequence). There are 17 residues in the CDR3. V lost 4 bases to trimming and J lost 4 bases; unmatched junction nucleotides: 9.

CDR3 in amino acids: CASSPGGGGHTETQYF. CDR3 coding DNA: TGTGCCAGCAGTCCCGGAGGGGGGGGCCATACCGAGACCCAGTACTTC. The chain links TRBV2 to TRBJ2-5; possibly TRBD2 for D (7 bases). The germline CDR1 and CDR2 sequences are SNHLY and FYNNEI. Between the trimmed V and J ends, which lost 5 bases and 5 bases, there was a span of 21 bases. The CDR3 length is 16 residues.

The chain recombines TRBV20-1 with TRBJ1-1; D possibly corresponds to TRBD1 (5 bases). The CDR3 sequence is 15 residues long. V lost 3 bases, J lost 0 bases, and 14 bases lay in between. Germline lookup yields CDR1 DFQATT and CDR2 SNEGSKA (reference sequence). CDR3: CSASSGGGMNTEAFF. CDR3 in DNA: TGCAGTGCTAGTTCCGGGGGGGGAATGAACACTGAAGCTTTCTTT.

The genes are TRBV6-5 and TRBJ1-1; D gene unclear. V was trimmed by 8 bases and J by 2 bases, leaving 15 bases between them. Germline V gives CDR1 MNHEY, CDR2 SVGAGI. The CDR3 loop spans 14 amino acids. The CDR3, as DNA: TGTGCCAGCCTGTTGGACGGAGTCAACACTGAAGCTTTCTTT. This sequence encodes CASLLDGVNTEAFF.

The rearrangement joins TRBV5-4 to TRBJ1-3, with D possibly being TRBD1 (5 bases). The germline V gene encodes CDR1 SGHNT and CDR2 YYREEE (reference sequence). V was clipped by 3 bases and J by 0 bases, with 10 bases between them. The CDR3 is 15 amino acids. The CDR3 DNA follows: TGTGCCAGCAGCTATACAGGTCTCTCTGGAAACACCATATATTTT. This codes for CASSYTGLSGNTIYF.

CDR3 sequence reads: CASTPEPGTYGYTF. The DNA for the CDR3 is TGTGCCAGCACCCCAGAGCCCGGTACCTATGGCTACACCTTC. The rearrangement links TRBV6-5 to TRBJ1-2; D gene ambiguous. The CDR3 extends over 14 amino acids. Trimming removed 7 bases at V and 4 bases at J, with 16 bases between. CDR1 is MNHEY, CDR2 SVGAGI, per germline.

V usage is TRBV4-1 and J usage is TRBJ2-5; 7 bases are shared with TRBD1. The J segment lost 6 bases and the V segment lost 2 bases, leaving 9 bases of the junction unmatched. This CDR3 spans 15 amino acids. CDR1 MGHRA and CDR2 YSYEKL come from the germline V gene. CDR3: CASSQPTGRWKTQYF. The CDR3 DNA reads as TGCGCCAGCAGCCAACCGACAGGGCGGTGGAAGACCCAGTACTTC.

This clone was seen only once. The chain combines TRBV13 with TRBJ2-7; D is possibly TRBD1 (6 bases). This CDR3 region has 14 residues. Per the germline V gene, CDR1 is PRHDT and CDR2 is FYEKMQ (reference sequence). V lost 5 bases and J 4 bases, leaving 15 bases between the germline ends. The chain's CDR3 is CASSPVTQGYEQYF. The DNA for the CDR3 is TGTGCCAGCAGCCCAGTAACACAGGGTTACGAGCAGTACTTC.

V usage is TRBV5-4 and J usage is TRBJ2-5; 12 bases align to TRBD2. J was trimmed by 3 bases and V by 1 base; bases with no gene match: 1. The CDR3 has 15 amino acids. Per germline, CDR1 SGHNT and CDR2 YYREEE (reference sequence). In DNA, the CDR3 is TGTGCCAGCAGCTTGCCTAGCGGGGGGGAAGAGACCCAGTACTTC. Translation: CASSLPSGGEETQYF.

The chain has TRBV10-3 and TRBJ2-7, with 8 bases matching TRBD1. Germline V gives CDR1 ENHRY, CDR2 SYGVKD. V lost 4 bases to trimming and J lost 6 bases; unmatched junction nucleotides: 14. The CDR3 is 16 amino acids. Written as DNA, the CDR3 is TGTGCCATCAGTGGGACAGGGTTCCCCTCAGCCGGCGAGCAGTACTTC. It is translated as CAISGTGFPSAGEQYF.

The rearrangement links TRBV20-1 to TRBJ2-7; weak D call: TRBD1 (5 bases). CDR3 length: 11 amino acids. Trimming stripped 6 bases from V and 5 bases from J, with 11 bases between. Germline lookup yields CDR1 DFQATT and CDR2 SNEGSKA (reference sequence). The CDR3 here is CSAPGLNEQYF. CDR3 DNA: TGCAGTGCCCCAGGGCTGAACGAGCAGTACTTC.